This TCR beta chain emerged from a study of blood T cell repertoires in COVID-19. The wider study: Spain, Italy and the United States supplied samples that represented acute and convalescent COVID-19. From T cells, B-cell-depleted T cells, or PBMCs came the material, which was cDNA or gDNA.

Germline-derived CDR1 and CDR2 are MNHEY and SMNVEV (reference sequence). This CDR3 is 15 amino acids long. Trimming took off 8 bases at V and 4 bases at J, with 19 bases between the two ends. The authors' processing: Amplified reference gene primers provided the basis for estimating nucleated cell counts. The method was immunoSEQ multiplex PCR; TCRdb's version includes in-frame clones alone and lacks a portion of them. From that table come the V and J calls and clone size; the DNA was used to work out D and trimming. Of some 120,000 clones listed, approximately 83% are singletons. The source of this sequence is a woman older than 75 with acute or convalescent COVID-19. Specimen: peripheral blood. V and J are TRBV27 and TRBJ2-3; weak D call: TRBD1 (5 bases). The CDR3 DNA sequence: TGTGCCAGCGCAGTTAAATACAGGATAGCAGATACGCAGTATTTT. Its protein is CASAVKYRIADTQYF.